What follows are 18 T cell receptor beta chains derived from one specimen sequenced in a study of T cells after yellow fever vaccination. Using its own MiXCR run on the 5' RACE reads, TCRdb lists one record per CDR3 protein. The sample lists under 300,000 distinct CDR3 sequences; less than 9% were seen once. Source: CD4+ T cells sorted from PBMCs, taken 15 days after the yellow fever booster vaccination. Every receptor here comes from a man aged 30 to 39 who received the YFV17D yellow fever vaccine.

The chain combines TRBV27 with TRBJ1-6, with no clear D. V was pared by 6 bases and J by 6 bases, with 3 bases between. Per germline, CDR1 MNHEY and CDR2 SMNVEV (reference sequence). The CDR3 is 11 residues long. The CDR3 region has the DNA TGTGCCAGCAGGGCTAATTCACCCCTCCACTTT. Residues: CASRANSPLHF.

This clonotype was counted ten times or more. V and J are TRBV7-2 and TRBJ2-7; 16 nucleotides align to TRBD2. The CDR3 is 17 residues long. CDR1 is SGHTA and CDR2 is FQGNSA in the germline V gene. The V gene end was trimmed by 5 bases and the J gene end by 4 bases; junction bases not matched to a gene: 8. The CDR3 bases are TGTGCCAGCAGCCTGGGGACTAGCGGGAGGGCCATGTACGAGCAGTACTTC. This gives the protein CASSLGTSGRAMYEQYF.

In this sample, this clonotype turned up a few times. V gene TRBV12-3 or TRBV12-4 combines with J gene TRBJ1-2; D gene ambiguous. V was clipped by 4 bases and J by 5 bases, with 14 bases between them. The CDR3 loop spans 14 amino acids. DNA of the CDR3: TGTGCCAGCAGTTCCTACCTGGGAGTGTATGGCTACACCTTC. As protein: CASSSYLGVYGYTF.

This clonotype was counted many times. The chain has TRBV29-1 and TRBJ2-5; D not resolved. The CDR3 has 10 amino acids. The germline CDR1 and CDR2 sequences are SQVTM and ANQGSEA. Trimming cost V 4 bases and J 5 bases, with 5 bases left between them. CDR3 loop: CSVGIETQYF. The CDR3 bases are TGCAGCGTTGGAATCGAGACCCAGTACTTC. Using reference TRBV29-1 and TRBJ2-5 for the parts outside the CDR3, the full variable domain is SAVISQKPSRDICQRGTSLTIQCQVDSQVTMMFWYRQQPGQSLTLIATANQGSEATYESGFVIDKFPISRPNLTFSTLTVSNMSPEDSSIYLCSVGIETQYFGPGTRLLVL.

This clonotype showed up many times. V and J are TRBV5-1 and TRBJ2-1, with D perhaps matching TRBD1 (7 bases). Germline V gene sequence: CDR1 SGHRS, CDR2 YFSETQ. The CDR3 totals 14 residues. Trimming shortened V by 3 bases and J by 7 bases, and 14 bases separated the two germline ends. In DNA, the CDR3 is TGCGCCAGCAGCTATCAGGGGGGAATAAATGAGCAGTTCTTC. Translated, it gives CASSYQGGINEQFF.

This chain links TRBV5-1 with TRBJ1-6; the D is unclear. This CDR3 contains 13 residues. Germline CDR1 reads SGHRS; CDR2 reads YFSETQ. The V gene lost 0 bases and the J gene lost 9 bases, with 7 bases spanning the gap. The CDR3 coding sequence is TGCGCCAGCAGCTTGGGAGAGGGTTCACCCCTCCACTTT. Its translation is CASSLGEGSPLHF.

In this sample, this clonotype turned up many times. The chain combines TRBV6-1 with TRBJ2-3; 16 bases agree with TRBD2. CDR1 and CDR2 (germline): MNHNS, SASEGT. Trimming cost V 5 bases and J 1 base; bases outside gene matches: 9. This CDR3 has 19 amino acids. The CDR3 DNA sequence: TGTGCCAGCAGTCTCCTAGGGACTAGCGGGGGGGCCGGCACAGATACGCAGTATTTT. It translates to CASSLLGTSGGAGTDTQYF.

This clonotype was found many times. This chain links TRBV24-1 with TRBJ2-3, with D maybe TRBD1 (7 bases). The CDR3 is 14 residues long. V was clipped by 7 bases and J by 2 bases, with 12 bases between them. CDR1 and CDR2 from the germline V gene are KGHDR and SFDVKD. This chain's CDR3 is CATREGQHTDTQYF. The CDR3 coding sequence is TGTGCCACCAGGGAGGGACAGCACACAGATACGCAGTATTTT.

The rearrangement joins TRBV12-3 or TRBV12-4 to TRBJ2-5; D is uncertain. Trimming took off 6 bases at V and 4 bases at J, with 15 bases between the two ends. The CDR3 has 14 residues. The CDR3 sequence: CASSPDPGRETQYF. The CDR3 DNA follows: TGTGCCAGCAGCCCCGACCCGGGTCGAGAGACCCAGTACTTC.

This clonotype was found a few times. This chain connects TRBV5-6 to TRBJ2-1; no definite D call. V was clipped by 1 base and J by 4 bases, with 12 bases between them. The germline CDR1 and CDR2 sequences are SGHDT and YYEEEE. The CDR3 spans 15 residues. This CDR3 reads CASSLFTGVYNEQFF. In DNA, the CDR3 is TGTGCCAGCAGCTTGTTCACTGGGGTTTACAATGAGCAGTTCTTC.

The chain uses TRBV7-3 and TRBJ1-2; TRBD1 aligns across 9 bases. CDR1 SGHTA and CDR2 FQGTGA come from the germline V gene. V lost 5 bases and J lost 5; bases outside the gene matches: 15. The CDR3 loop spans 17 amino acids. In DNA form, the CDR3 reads TGTGCCAGCAGCCCCGGACAGGGGAGCTCCCTAGGGTATGGCTACACCTTC. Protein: CASSPGQGSSLGYGYTF.

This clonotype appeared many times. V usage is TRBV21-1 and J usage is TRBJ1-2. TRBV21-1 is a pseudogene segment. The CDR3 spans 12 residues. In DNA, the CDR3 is TGTGCCAGCAGCAAAAGGCACTATGGCTACACCTTC. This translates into CASSKRHYGYTF.

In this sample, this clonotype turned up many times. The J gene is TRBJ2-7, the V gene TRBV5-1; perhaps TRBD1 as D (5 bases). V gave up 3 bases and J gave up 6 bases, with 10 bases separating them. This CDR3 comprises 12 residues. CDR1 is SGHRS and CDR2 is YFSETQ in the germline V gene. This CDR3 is CASSSQGGEQYF. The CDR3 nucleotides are TGCGCCAGCAGCTCCCAGGGTGGCGAGCAGTACTTC.

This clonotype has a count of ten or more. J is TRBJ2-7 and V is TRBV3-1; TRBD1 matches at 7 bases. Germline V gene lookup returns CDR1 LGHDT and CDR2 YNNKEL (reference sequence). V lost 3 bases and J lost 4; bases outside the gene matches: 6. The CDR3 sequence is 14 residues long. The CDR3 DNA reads TGTGCCAGCAGCCAGGCCGGGACAGATTACGAGCAGTACTTC. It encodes CASSQAGTDYEQYF.

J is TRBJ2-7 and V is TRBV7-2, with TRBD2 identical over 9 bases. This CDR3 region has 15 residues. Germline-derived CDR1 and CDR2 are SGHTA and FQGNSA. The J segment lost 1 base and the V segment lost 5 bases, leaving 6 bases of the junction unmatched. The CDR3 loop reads CASSRGAGGSYEQYF. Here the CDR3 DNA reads TGTGCCAGCAGCCGGGGGGCGGGAGGGTCCTACGAGCAGTACTTC.

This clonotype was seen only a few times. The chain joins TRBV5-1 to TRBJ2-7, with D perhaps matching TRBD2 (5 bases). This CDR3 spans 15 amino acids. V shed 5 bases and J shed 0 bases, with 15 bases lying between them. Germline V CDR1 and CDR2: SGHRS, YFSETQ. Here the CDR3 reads CASRVDGESSYEQYF. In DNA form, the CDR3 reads TGCGCCAGCAGAGTGGACGGGGAGAGCTCCTACGAGCAGTACTTC.

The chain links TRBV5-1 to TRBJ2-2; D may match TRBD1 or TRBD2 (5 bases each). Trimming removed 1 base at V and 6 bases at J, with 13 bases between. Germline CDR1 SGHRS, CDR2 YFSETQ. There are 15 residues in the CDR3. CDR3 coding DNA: TGCGCCAGCAGCTTGACTATGTTGGGGGCCGGGGAGCTGTTTTTT. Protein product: CASSLTMLGAGELFF.

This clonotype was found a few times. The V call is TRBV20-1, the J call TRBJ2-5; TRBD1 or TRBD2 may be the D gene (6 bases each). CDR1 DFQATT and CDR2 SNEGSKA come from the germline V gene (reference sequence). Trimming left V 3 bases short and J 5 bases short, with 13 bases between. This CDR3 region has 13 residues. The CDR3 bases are TGCAGTGCTAGCGGATGGGGGGCTGAGACCCAGTACTTC. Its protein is CSASGWGAETQYF.